The clone carrying this T cell receptor (beta chain) came up many times. These data belong to a study of kidney transplant recipient with SARS-CoV-2 infection. The CDR3 spans 18 residues. Using its own MiXCR run on the reads, TCRdb lists one record per CDR3 protein. There are some 220,000 distinct CDR3 sequences in the sample; about 30% occur only once, and almost 7.5% lies in the top ten. This material consisted of a blood sample, taken at baseline and on day 111 from a kidney transplant recipient. This TCR derives from a male patient in his thirties who had COVID-19 and was a kidney transplant recipient. Some T cells may have originated in the graft donor. The rearrangement links TRBV21-1 to TRBJ2-6. TRBV21-1 is a pseudogene locus. CDR3 amino acids: CASRAYIATTKSGQRPDF. Written as DNA, the CDR3 is TGTGCCAGCAGGGCCTACATAGCTACAACAAAGTCGGGCCAACGTCCTGACTTC.